The 29 T cell receptor beta chains reported below all come from one sample, sequenced in a study of low-dose radiotherapy and immunotherapy resistance in tumors. Time point specified: before trial treatment. Gene-specific TRAV and TRBV primers were used for first-strand cDNA, covering alpha and beta chains. The authors ran roughly 20 PCR cycles to amplify TCRs with a constant-region primer and V-primer adapter. MiXCR was run by TCRdb on the reads, yielding one entry per CDR3 protein. The sample lists 65,000 to 100,000 distinct CDR3 sequences, over 15% occurring once. The specimen comprised PBMCs, sampled before treatment. Receptors were obtained from a male donor with prostate cancer.

This clonotype was seen repeatedly, ten times or more. J is TRBJ2-6 and V is TRBV6-2 or TRBV6-3, with D perhaps assigned TRBD1 or TRBD2 (7 bases each). The V gene lost 8 bases and the J gene lost 3 bases, with 20 bases spanning the gap. The CDR3 contains 17 residues. The V gene's germline CDR1 is MNHEY and CDR2 SVGEGT. CDR3 DNA sequence: TGTGCCAGCGCCCGGAGGGGGGGGACAGTTGGGGCCAACGTCCTGACTTTC. Amino acid sequence: CASARRGGTVGANVLTF.

This clonotype was picked up many times. The rearrangement links TRBV5-6 to TRBJ2-5; tentatively, D is TRBD1 or TRBD2 (6 bases each). The germline V and J ends were trimmed by 4 bases and 5 bases, with 18 bases remaining between them. Germline-derived CDR1 and CDR2 are SGHDT and YYEEEE. The CDR3 contains 15 residues. In DNA form, the CDR3 reads TGTGCCAGCAGCCGGGGGACAAGCTCATGGGAGACCCAGTACTTC. As protein: CASSRGTSSWETQYF.

This chain uses TRBV20-1 with TRBJ2-3; no reliable D call. From germline, CDR1 is DFQATT and CDR2 SNEGSKA (reference sequence). V dropped 3 bases and J dropped 6 bases, with 10 bases sitting between them. This CDR3 comprises 12 residues. CDR3 region: CSASGLGDTQYF. The DNA for the CDR3 is TGCAGTGCTAGTGGGCTCGGGGATACGCAGTATTTT.

This clonotype showed up many times. The CDR3 coding sequence is TGCAGTGCTAGAGGACGGGCTGAGCAGTTCTTC. It codes for CSARGRAEQFF. The chain is built from TRBV20-1 and TRBJ2-1; D unresolved. Germline-derived CDR1 and CDR2 are DFQATT and SNEGSKA (reference sequence). This CDR3 contains 11 residues. Trimming left V 1 base short and J 9 bases short, with 7 bases between.

The CDR3 loop is CASSLSRGPYNEQFF. In DNA form, the CDR3 reads TGTGCCAGCAGCTTAAGCAGGGGACCCTACAATGAGCAGTTCTTC. The rearrangement links TRBV13 to TRBJ2-1, with a possible D match to TRBD1 (6 bases). There are 15 residues in the CDR3. The V end lost 2 bases, the J end lost 2 bases, and 10 bases lay between the germline ends. Germline loops: CDR1 PRHDT, CDR2 FYEKMQ (reference sequence).

This clonotype appeared many times. V gene TRBV3-1 combines with J gene TRBJ2-4; possibly TRBD1 or TRBD2 for D (6 bases each). The CDR3 has 15 amino acids. V gave up 0 bases and J gave up 6 bases, with 12 bases separating them. CDR1 and CDR2 (germline): LGHDT, YNNKEL (reference sequence). This CDR3 reads CASSQDWEDRNIQYF. The CDR3 nucleotides read TGTGCCAGCAGCCAAGACTGGGAGGACAGAAACATTCAGTACTTC.

This clonotype was detected ten times or more. V and J are TRBV5-6 and TRBJ2-1, with 8 bases that match TRBD1. V trimming: 4 bases; J trimming: 5 bases; junction bases outside the gene matches: 8. Germline CDR1 reads SGHDT; CDR2 reads YYEEEE. This CDR3 region has 15 residues. The CDR3: CASSPDRVFHNEQFF. The DNA of the CDR3 is TGTGCCAGCAGCCCGGACAGGGTCTTTCACAATGAGCAGTTCTTC.

This clonotype has ten or more counts. J is TRBJ2-3 and V is TRBV20-1; D is uncertain. Germline CDR1 and CDR2: DFQATT and SNEGSKA (reference sequence). The CDR3 contains 12 residues. V gave up 6 bases and J gave up 2 bases, with 9 bases separating them. The CDR3 DNA sequence: TGCAGTGCCAGGCAGACCACAGATACGCAGTATTTT. It encodes CSARQTTDTQYF.

This clonotype showed up many times. V is TRBV5-1 and J is TRBJ1-2; D may be TRBD1 (6 bases). The CDR3 is 14 amino acids. CDR1 and CDR2 (germline): SGHRS, YFSETQ. Trimming pared 4 bases from V and 8 bases from J, leaving 18 bases between. CDR3 in amino acids: CASSLAARGGGYTF. The DNA of the CDR3 is TGCGCCAGCAGCCTAGCCGCTCGGGGGGGCGGCTACACCTTC.

Many counts were recorded for this clonotype. This chain uses TRBV14 with TRBJ2-2; D is ambiguous. V lost 0 bases to trimming and J lost 6 bases, with 5 bases between them. The CDR3 spans 13 residues. The V gene's germline CDR1 is SGHDN and CDR2 FVKESK. CDR3 loop: CASSQEGSGELFF. The CDR3 DNA reads as TGTGCCAGCAGCCAAGAAGGTTCCGGGGAGCTGTTTTTT.

The rearrangement joins TRBV5-4 to TRBJ2-3, with D uncertain. Trimming took off 0 bases at V and 3 bases at J, with 8 bases between the two ends. This CDR3 region has 14 residues. Germline CDR1 is SGHNT and CDR2 is YYREEE (reference sequence). Here the CDR3 DNA reads TGTGCCAGCAGCTTGGGTCGGATGACAGATACGCAGTATTTT. Amino acid sequence: CASSLGRMTDTQYF. Based on the CDR3 plus reference TRBV5-4 and TRBJ2-3, the full variable domain is ETGVTQSPTHLIKTRGQQVTLRCSSQSGHNTVSWYQQALGQGPQFIFQYYREEENGRGNFPPRFSGLQFPNYSSELNVNALELDDSALYLCASSLGRMTDTQYFGPGTRLTVL.

The chain carries TRBV18 and TRBJ2-7; 8 bases fit TRBD1. From germline, CDR1 is KGHSH and CDR2 LQKENI. The CDR3 has 16 residues. V was clipped by 3 bases and J by 7 bases; unmatched bases: 14. This CDR3 is CASSPGTGTSRGEQYF. In nucleotides, the CDR3 is TGTGCCAGCTCACCCGGGACAGGAACCTCCCGGGGGGAGCAGTACTTC.

Points on this clonotype: This may stem from a read error, because a much larger clone lies one nucleotide away. The chain is built from TRBV19 and TRBJ2-5; D remains unclear. Trimming pared 0 bases from V and 2 bases from J, leaving 10 bases between. The germline gives CDR1 LNHDA, CDR2 SQIVND (reference sequence). This CDR3 spans 15 amino acids. CDR3 bases: TGTGCCAGTAGTATAGAGTCGGCACTTCAAGAGACCCAGTACTTC. It codes for CASSIESALQETQYF. Combining the CDR3 with reference TRBV19 and TRBJ2-5 gives the whole variable domain DGGITQSPKYLFRKEGQNVTLSCEQNLNHDAMYWYRQDPGQGLRLIYYSQIVNDFQKGDIAEGYSVSREKKESFPLTVTSAQKNPTAFYLCASSIESALQETQYFGPGTRLLVL.

This clonotype was seen many times. V usage is TRBV2 and J usage is TRBJ1-3, with D perhaps TRBD1 (5 bases). The germline V and J ends were trimmed by 8 bases and 0 bases, with 17 bases remaining between them. Germline loops: CDR1 SNHLY, CDR2 FYNNEI. There are 16 residues in the CDR3. CDR3 DNA sequence: TGTGCCAGCTCCCGGGCAGGGATTAGCTCTGGAAACACCATATATTTT. It codes for CASSRAGISSGNTIYF.

In its sample, this clonotype was seen many times. The chain is built from TRBV2 and TRBJ2-7; 9 positions agree with TRBD1. The CDR3 loop spans 14 amino acids. The trim removed 8 bases at V and 1 base at J, leaving 6 bases unmatched. CDR1 is SNHLY and CDR2 is FYNNEI in the germline V gene. CDR3: CASGGGTGSYEQYF. The CDR3 nucleotides read TGTGCCAGCGGGGGTGGGACAGGGTCCTACGAGCAGTACTTC.

This clonotype turned up a few times. The chain combines TRBV12-3 or TRBV12-4 with TRBJ2-3, with 7 bases aligning to TRBD2. The CDR3 runs to 16 residues. V shed 3 bases and J 6 bases; nucleotides not matched to a gene: 12. The CDR3 is CASSFREERGPDTQYF. The CDR3 coding sequence is TGTGCCAGCAGTTTTAGAGAGGAGCGGGGCCCCGATACGCAGTATTTT.

The gene calls are TRBV5-3 and TRBJ2-7; D remains unclear. TRBV5-3 has ORF status, its function being uncertain. The V and J ends lost 8 bases and 7 bases respectively, with 16 bases between them. The CDR3 consists of 12 residues. Written as DNA, the CDR3 is TGTGCCAGCAGCCGAAGACGTCTGGAGCAGTACTTC. Amino acids: CASSRRRLEQYF.

This clonotype was seen repeatedly, ten times or more. The rearrangement links TRBV6-5 to TRBJ1-2; a possible D gene is TRBD1 (5 bases). CDR1 is MNHEY and CDR2 is SVGAGI in the germline V gene. This CDR3 is 14 amino acids long. Trimming removed 7 bases at V and 8 bases at J, with 20 bases between. CDR3 region: CASTSNRKMRGYTF. The CDR3 DNA sequence: TGTGCCAGCACCTCAAACAGGAAGATGCGGGGCTACACCTTC.

This clonotype was seen ten or more times. The CDR3 reads CASSFASGDTGELFF. The CDR3 nucleotides are TGTGCCAGTAGTTTCGCTAGCGGGGACACCGGGGAGCTGTTTTTT. The chain is built from TRBV19 and TRBJ2-2; 9 bases match TRBD2. Germline CDR1 and CDR2: LNHDA and SQIVND (reference sequence). With V trimmed by 5 bases and J by 3 bases, 4 bases remained unmatched. CDR3 length equals 15 residues.

The chain uses TRBV28 and TRBJ2-1, with TRBD2 identical over 11 bases. Germline lookup yields CDR1 MDHEN and CDR2 SYDVKM. V gave up 6 bases and J gave up 5 bases; unmatched junction bases: 6. This CDR3 spans 15 amino acids. Here the CDR3 DNA reads TGTGCCAGCAGCCTCGGGACTAGCGGAGACAATGAGCAGTTCTTC. Protein sequence: CASSLGTSGDNEQFF.

The table lists this clonotype with many counts. The chain joins TRBV2 to TRBJ1-4, with 11 positions matching TRBD1. This CDR3 region has 15 residues. Germline V gene sequence: CDR1 SNHLY, CDR2 FYNNEI. J lost 3 bases, V lost 6 bases, and 3 bases had no gene match. CDR3 sequence (DNA): TGTGCCAGCAGGGAGGACAGGGGGCCTAATGAAAAACTGTTTTTT. It encodes CASREDRGPNEKLFF.

This clonotype showed up many times. The gene calls are TRBV9 and TRBJ2-2, with no clear D. Germline V gives CDR1 SGDLS, CDR2 YYNGEE. The V end was cut by 2 bases, the J end by 1 base, with 12 bases between. The CDR3 loop spans 16 amino acids. The CDR3 nucleotides read TGTGCCAGCAGCGTTCCCAGTTTCGGGAACACCGGGGAGCTGTTTTTT. This encodes CASSVPSFGNTGELFF.

As for this clonotype: With only one base between it and a far larger clone, this is likely a read error. This rearrangement joins TRBV13 to TRBJ2-4, with 7 bases aligning to TRBD2. The CDR3 is made up of 13 amino acids. J gave up 12 bases and V 0 bases, and 5 bases lay outside the gene matches. Germline loops: CDR1 PRHDT, CDR2 FYEKMQ (reference sequence). CDR3 in DNA: TGTGCCAGCAGCTTAGGGGGAGGGGAGGCTCAGTACTTC. Its translation is CASSLGGGEAQYF.

This clonotype was counted ten times or more. The chain links TRBV20-1 to TRBJ2-3; TRBD1 matches 8 bases. This CDR3 spans 16 amino acids. Germline CDR1 DFQATT, CDR2 SNEGSKA (reference sequence). The trim removed 2 bases at V and 11 bases at J, leaving 18 bases unmatched. The CDR3, as DNA: TGCAGTGCTAGATCCCCCACAGGGGGTGAATTCCTTAAGCAGTATTTT. This gives the protein CSARSPTGGEFLKQYF.

This clonotype was counted at least ten times. The chain joins TRBV7-2 to TRBJ2-3; 11 nucleotides line up with TRBD2. V shed 5 bases, J shed 4 bases, and the junction held 5 bases outside the gene matches. This CDR3 is 15 amino acids long. Germline V gene sequence: CDR1 SGHTA, CDR2 FQGNSA. The CDR3 loop is CASSMTSGTADTQYF. CDR3 DNA sequence: TGTGCCAGCAGCATGACTAGCGGGACGGCAGATACGCAGTATTTT.

Regarding this clonotype: This likely traces to a read error, being one base from a far larger clone. The genes are TRBV5-3 and TRBJ2-5, with D tentatively TRBD2 (6 bases). TRBV5-3 is an ORF, and what it does is uncertain. The CDR3 has 17 amino acids. CDR3 protein: CASSLSGGLALKETQYF. CDR3 DNA: TGTGCCAGCAGCTTAAGTGGCGGCCTAGCGTTAAAAGAGACCCAGTACTTC.

The chain joins TRBV3-1 to TRBJ2-1; D gene uncertain. This CDR3 contains 15 residues. CDR1 is LGHDT and CDR2 is YNNKEL in the germline V gene (reference sequence). The V gene lost 0 bases and the J gene lost 6 bases, with 12 bases spanning the gap. The CDR3 bases are TGTGCCAGCAGCCAAGACCCCGGACGAGGCAATGAGCAGTTCTTC. Translated: CASSQDPGRGNEQFF.

V is TRBV4-1 and J is TRBJ1-3; D gene unclear. The ends were cut back, 0 bases at V and 3 bases at J, with 6 bases in the middle. From germline, CDR1 is MGHRA and CDR2 YSYEKL. The CDR3 is 14 residues long. The CDR3 loop reads CASSQEGFGNTIYF. For the CDR3, the DNA is TGCGCCAGCAGCCAAGAAGGGTTTGGAAACACCATATATTTT.

This clonotype was observed many times. The chain employs TRBV7-8 and TRBJ2-1; unclear D gene. CDR1 is SGHVS and CDR2 is FQNEAQ in the germline V gene. V lost 1 base and J lost 5, with 12 bases in between. This CDR3 is 15 amino acids long. CDR3 amino acids: CASSLEGRPDNEQFF. The CDR3 coding sequence is TGTGCCAGCAGCTTAGAAGGCAGGCCTGACAATGAGCAGTTCTTC.